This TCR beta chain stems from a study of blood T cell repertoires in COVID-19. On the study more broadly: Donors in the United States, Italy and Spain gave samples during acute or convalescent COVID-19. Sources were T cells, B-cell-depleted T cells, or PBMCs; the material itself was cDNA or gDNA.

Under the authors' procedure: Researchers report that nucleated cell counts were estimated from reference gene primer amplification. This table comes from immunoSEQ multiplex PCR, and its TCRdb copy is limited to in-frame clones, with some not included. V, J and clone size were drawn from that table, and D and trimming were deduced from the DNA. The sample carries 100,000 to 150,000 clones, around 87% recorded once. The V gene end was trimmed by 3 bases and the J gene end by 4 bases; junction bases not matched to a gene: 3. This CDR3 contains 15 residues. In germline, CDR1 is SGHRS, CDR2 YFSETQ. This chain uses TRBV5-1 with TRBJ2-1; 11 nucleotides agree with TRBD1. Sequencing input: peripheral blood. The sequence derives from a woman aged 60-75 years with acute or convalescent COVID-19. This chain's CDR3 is CASSSRDRGYNEQFF. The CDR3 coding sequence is TGCGCCAGCAGCTCCCGGGACAGGGGGTACAATGAGCAGTTCTTC.